Below, one T cell receptor beta chain is given with its context. 13 Jbeta primers and 60 Vbeta primers were used for the PCR. Profiling relied on immunoSEQ multiplex PCR, and the TCRdb table lists in-frame clones only, not all of them. The data contain approximately 170,000 clones, around 78% of them singletons. Germline V gene data show CDR1 as MNHNS and CDR2 as SASEGT. The CDR3 is 16 amino acids. V was pared by 2 bases and J by 0 bases, with 10 bases between. This specimen belongs to a study of cytomegalovirus exposure and HLA in healthy donors. Sequenced input: PBMCs. V is TRBV6-1 and J is TRBJ1-4; D is possibly TRBD1 (6 bases). The TCR sequence derives from a woman aged 40 to 55 in good health and CMV-seropositive. This chain's CDR3 is CASSERRTATNEKLFF. The CDR3 DNA is TGTGCCAGCAGTGAACGTCGGACAGCAACTAATGAAAAACTGTTTTTT.